This entry features one T cell receptor beta chain sequence. What it binds is unknown. Clones were sequenced by immunoSEQ multiplex PCR, and TCRdb holds only the in-frame ones, with some missing. The sample has 55,000 to 70,000 clones; approximately 79% are singletons. Documented time point: baseline, week 1 (first vaccination visit). Stated treatment: pre-vaccination baseline after standard-of-care therapy. The data were obtained in a study of a mutant IDH1 vaccine in newly diagnosed glioma. Study-wide background: Treated individuals were 62.5% male and approximately 38% female, averaging about 40 years of age. Earlier therapy was either radiotherapy, temozolomide, or both, and most got both.

Study outcomes and limitations: Pseudoprogression appeared unlinked to shifts in leading peripheral T cell clonotypes. Evidence of vaccine-induced immune responses was documented in around 93% of patients.

CDR1 is MNHNY and CDR2 is SVGAGI in the germline V gene (reference sequence). The length of the CDR3 is 12 residues. Trimming took off 7 bases at V and 4 bases at J, with 11 bases between the two ends. V gene TRBV6-6 combines with J gene TRBJ2-7; D might be TRBD2 (5 bases). The clonotype originates from a man aged 45 to 65 with glioma. This specimen consisted of PBMCs, obtained from a glioma patient treated with radiotherapy, temozolomide or both. The DNA of the CDR3 is TGTGCCAGCACTCCGACGGGGTACGAGCAGTACTTC. Translation: CASTPTGYEQYF.